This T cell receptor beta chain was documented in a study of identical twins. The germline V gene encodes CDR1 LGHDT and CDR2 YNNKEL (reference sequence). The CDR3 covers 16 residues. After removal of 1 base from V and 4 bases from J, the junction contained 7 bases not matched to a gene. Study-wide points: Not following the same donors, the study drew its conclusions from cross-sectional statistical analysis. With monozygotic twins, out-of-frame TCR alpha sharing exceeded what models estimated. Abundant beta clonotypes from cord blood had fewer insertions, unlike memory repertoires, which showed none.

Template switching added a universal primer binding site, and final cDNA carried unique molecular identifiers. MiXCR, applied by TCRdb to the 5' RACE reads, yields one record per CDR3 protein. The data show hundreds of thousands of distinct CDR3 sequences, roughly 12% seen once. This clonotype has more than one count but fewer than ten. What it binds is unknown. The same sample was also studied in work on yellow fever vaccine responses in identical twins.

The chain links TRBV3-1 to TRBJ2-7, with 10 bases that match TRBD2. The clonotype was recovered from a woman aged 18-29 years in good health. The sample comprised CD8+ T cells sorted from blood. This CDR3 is CASSQAEAGGPYEQYF. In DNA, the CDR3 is TGTGCCAGCAGCCAAGCCGAAGCGGGAGGGCCGTACGAGCAGTACTTC.